Following are 20 T cell receptor beta chains from one sample sequenced in a study of CD8+ T cells in alopecia areata. Stated treatment: oral pan-JAK inhibitor, 5-10 mg twice daily. Sequencing relied on a cDNA template that was reverse transcribed from extracted RNA. Sequencing used immunoSEQ multiplex PCR; TCRdb keeps in-frame clones, though not all of them. The sample has approximately 170,000 clones, less than 70% seen once; the top ten hold 13% to 15%. The source was CD4+ T cells sorted from blood, collected at week 24, from a patient treated with tofacitinib. The receptors shown here come from a human donor with alopecia areata.

The chain recombines TRBV29-1 with TRBJ1-2; unclear D gene. The CDR3 totals 10 residues. CDR1 and CDR2 (germline): SQVTM, ANQGSEA. V was pared by 0 bases and J by 6 bases, with 2 bases between. CDR3 sequence (DNA): TGCAGCGTTGAAGAAGATGGCTACACCTTC. It translates to CSVEEDGYTF.

The rearrangement uses TRBV29-1 and TRBJ2-7, with D tentatively TRBD1 (6 bases). Per germline, CDR1 SQVTM and CDR2 ANQGSEA. The CDR3 spans 12 residues. V was cut by 6 bases and J by 3 bases, with 12 bases left in between. Here the CDR3 DNA reads TGCAGCGTCCTCCGGGACAACTACGAGCAGTACTTC. Translated, it gives CSVLRDNYEQYF.

The chain links TRBV14 to TRBJ2-1; the D gene is possibly TRBD1 (6 bases). The CDR3 extends over 15 amino acids. CDR1 is SGHDN and CDR2 is FVKESK in the germline V gene. The V gene lost 0 bases and the J gene lost 15 bases, with 21 bases spanning the gap. This CDR3 is CASSQEGSRTATRFF. The CDR3 DNA is TGTGCCAGCAGCCAAGAAGGATCGAGGACAGCTACAAGGTTCTTC.

V usage is TRBV2 and J usage is TRBJ2-5; maybe TRBD2 (6 bases). The length of the CDR3 is 15 residues. V lost 4 bases and J 0 bases, leaving 12 bases between the germline ends. Germline V gene data show CDR1 as SNHLY and CDR2 as FYNNEI. CDR3 protein: CASSVDSGHQETQYF. CDR3 DNA: TGTGCCAGCAGTGTGGATAGCGGTCACCAAGAGACCCAGTACTTC. The variable domain in full, completed from reference TRBV2 and TRBJ2-5, reads EPEVTQTPSHQVTQMGQEVILRCVPISNHLYFYWYRQILGQKVEFLVSFYNNEISEKSEIFDDQFSVERPDGSNFTLKIRSTKLEDSAMYFCASSVDSGHQETQYFGPGTRLLVL.

This rearrangement joins TRBV5-1 to TRBJ2-5; D could derive from TRBD1 or TRBD2 (5 bases each). CDR3 length: 15 amino acids. V lost 4 bases and J 2 bases, leaving 15 bases between the germline ends. Germline CDR1 is SGHRS and CDR2 is YFSETQ. The CDR3: CASSTGRTLQETQYF. Written as DNA, the CDR3 is TGCGCCAGCAGCACGGGACGGACTCTTCAAGAGACCCAGTACTTC.

This chain connects TRBV7-9 to TRBJ1-6; 9 bases map to TRBD1. Trimming cost V 4 bases and J 7 bases; bases outside gene matches: 5. Germline assignment: CDR1 SEHNR and CDR2 FQNEAQ (reference sequence). This CDR3 has 15 residues. CDR3 DNA sequence: TGTGCCAGCAGCTCGCTGGGGACAGGGAATTCACCCCTCCACTTT. Its protein product is CASSSLGTGNSPLHF.

The chain employs TRBV29-1 and TRBJ2-4, with unresolved D. Germline CDR1 SQVTM, CDR2 ANQGSEA. The CDR3 has 13 residues. V was clipped by 4 bases and J by 4 bases, with 11 bases between them. CDR3 DNA: TGCAGCGTTGTGGACGCAGGAAAAAACATTCAGTACTTC. This translates into CSVVDAGKNIQYF.

This clone was seen more than once but under ten times. The gene calls are TRBV5-6 and TRBJ2-1; 8 bases match TRBD1. J lost 4 bases, V lost 0 bases, and 3 bases had no gene match. The length of the CDR3 is 15 residues. Germline CDR1 and CDR2: SGHDT and YYEEEE. This chain's CDR3 is CASSLAQGAYNEQFF. The CDR3 DNA sequence: TGTGCCAGCAGCTTGGCCCAGGGGGCTTACAATGAGCAGTTCTTC.

On this clone itself: Other DNA sequences in this sample translate to the same CDR3. This chain uses TRBV5-6 with TRBJ1-1; D gene uncertain. V was trimmed by 1 base and J by 1 base, leaving 5 bases between them. There are 13 residues in the CDR3. Germline CDR1 reads SGHDT; CDR2 reads YYEEEE. DNA of the CDR3: TGTGCCAGCAGCTTGCGAGGGAACACTGAAGCTTTCTTT. Translated, it gives CASSLRGNTEAFF.

The rearrangement links TRBV7-2 to TRBJ2-7; D unclear. The germline gives CDR1 SGHTA, CDR2 FQGNSA. The CDR3 contains 13 residues. Trimming took 5 bases from V and 2 from J, leaving 10 bases between them. The CDR3 nucleotides are TGTGCCAGCAGCGAGCGACCGCCCTACGAGCAGTACTTC. Translated, it gives CASSERPPYEQYF.

V gene TRBV5-1 combines with J gene TRBJ2-7, with D possibly being TRBD2 (6 bases). This CDR3 has 13 residues. The ends were cut back, 0 bases at V and 6 bases at J, with 10 bases in the middle. Looked up from germline, CDR1 is SGHRS and CDR2 is YFSETQ. The CDR3 DNA reads as TGCGCCAGCAGCTTGGGACACGGGGGCGAGCAGTACTTC. It is translated as CASSLGHGGEQYF.

This clone was counted a single time. The rearrangement uses TRBV5-6 and TRBJ1-2, with unresolved D. Trimming cost V 3 bases and J 8 bases, with 8 bases left between them. CDR3 size: 11 residues. Germline V gene lookup returns CDR1 SGHDT and CDR2 YYEEEE. This chain's CDR3 is CASSSYYGYTF. DNA of the CDR3: TGTGCCAGCAGCTCTTATTACGGCTACACCTTC.

V and J are TRBV30 and TRBJ2-7, with a tentative D call TRBD2 (5 bases). V was trimmed by 4 bases and J by 7 bases, leaving 11 bases between them. The CDR3 sequence is 11 residues long. Looked up from germline, CDR1 is GTSNPN and CDR2 is SVGIG (reference sequence). CDR3: CAWKGLGEQYF. Here the CDR3 DNA reads TGTGCCTGGAAAGGACTGGGGGAGCAGTACTTC.

V gene TRBV29-1 combines with J gene TRBJ1-1; a possible D gene is TRBD1 (6 bases). This CDR3 spans 12 amino acids. Trimming left V 5 bases short and J 4 bases short, with 11 bases between. Germline V gene sequence: CDR1 SQVTM, CDR2 ANQGSEA. CDR3 residues: CSVPGAATEAFF. The CDR3 DNA is TGCAGCGTTCCGGGGGCCGCCACTGAAGCTTTCTTT.

The chain couples TRBV11-2 to TRBJ1-1; D is possibly TRBD1 (5 bases). CDR1 is SGHAT, CDR2 FQNNGV, per germline. This CDR3 has 14 residues. The ends were cut back, 4 bases at V and 0 bases at J, with 9 bases in the middle. CDR3 amino acids: CASSWGPLNTEAFF. Here the CDR3 DNA reads TGTGCCAGCAGCTGGGGACCGCTGAACACTGAAGCTTTCTTT.

This clone appeared once. As DNA, the CDR3 is TGCGCCAGCAGCCAAGATCGGGCCATCGAGCAGTACTTC. Translated, it gives CASSQDRAIEQYF. V is TRBV4-1 and J is TRBJ2-7; the D is unclear. The CDR3 contains 13 residues. The ends were cut back, 0 bases at V and 6 bases at J, with 9 bases in the middle. Looked up from germline, CDR1 is MGHRA and CDR2 is YSYEKL.

The V gene is TRBV6-5, the J gene TRBJ2-5; the D gene is possibly TRBD1 (6 bases). Germline V lookup: CDR1 MNHEY, CDR2 SVGAGI. The V end was cut by 6 bases, the J end by 5 bases, with 16 bases between. The CDR3 runs 14 residues. Written as DNA, the CDR3 is TGTGCCAGCAGCCTATCAGGGGCTCCGGAGACCCAGTACTTC. It is translated as CASSLSGAPETQYF.

This clone was observed a few times. The gene calls are TRBV27 and TRBJ2-2, with D perhaps TRBD1 (6 bases). Germline lookup yields CDR1 MNHEY and CDR2 SMNVEV (reference sequence). The CDR3 is made up of 15 amino acids. V lost 3 bases, J lost 7 bases, and 15 bases lay in between. CDR3 sequence (DNA): TGTGCCAGCAGTTTGTACAGGGCGGGTTTCGGGGAGCTGTTTTTT. The encoded protein is CASSLYRAGFGELFF.

The rearrangement joins TRBV27 to TRBJ1-5, with 7 bases identical to TRBD1. Germline CDR1 MNHEY, CDR2 SMNVEV (reference sequence). This CDR3 comprises 15 residues. V shed 6 bases and J 6 bases; nucleotides not matched to a gene: 11. The DNA for the CDR3 is TGTGCCAGCAGGCCCTTTGGACAGGCATTTCAGCCCCAGCATTTT. Its protein is CASRPFGQAFQPQHF.

The chain combines TRBV13 with TRBJ2-2; no clear D. This CDR3 region has 13 residues. Germline V gene data show CDR1 as PRHDT and CDR2 as FYEKMQ (reference sequence). The V and J ends lost 5 bases and 2 bases respectively, with 6 bases between them. The CDR3 nucleotides are TGTGCCAGCAGCACATTAAACACCGGGGAGCTGTTTTTT. Translated, it gives CASSTLNTGELFF.